Sequencing of this T cell receptor beta chain was carried out in a study of blood T cell repertoires in COVID-19. The protocol was immunoSEQ multiplex PCR, while the TCRdb copy is restricted to in-frame clones and leaves out a portion. This table has 130,000 or so clones, more than 65% appearing once. This sequence was found in a woman between 70 and 85 years old with acute or convalescent COVID-19. Sequencing used peripheral blood.

The DNA of the CDR3 is TGTGCCAGCTCACCAGAGGTAGGACTACGCTACGAGCAGTACTTC. Its protein is CASSPEVGLRYEQYF. The chain employs TRBV18 and TRBJ2-7; maybe TRBD2 (6 bases). CDR1 KGHSH and CDR2 LQKENI come from the germline V gene. This CDR3 has 15 amino acids. V was trimmed by 2 bases and J by 3 bases, leaving 14 bases between them.